This T cell receptor beta chain was captured in a study of T cell repertoires in cytomegalovirus infection. In the study overall: CMV epitopes used comprised recently identified HLA-C-restricted ones and well-studied HLA-B-restricted ones. From public TCR beta signatures came an indication of both CMV infection and matching HLA type.

The table lists this clonotype with many counts. Its antigen is undetermined. Whole-study results and caveats: The response measured ex vivo was dominated by TCR beta clonotypes (HLA-C-restricted and CMV-specific).

MiXCR, run by TCRdb on the reads, gives a single entry per CDR3 protein. The repertoire holds approximately 990,000 distinct CDR3 sequences, with approximately 33% as singletons. Germline-derived CDR1 and CDR2 are MNHNS and SASEGT. CDR3 length: 12 residues. Trimming shortened V by 4 bases and J by 7 bases, and 8 bases separated the two germline ends. The genes are TRBV6-1 and TRBJ1-5; no definite D call. The clonotype comes from a human donor in good health (CMV status not recorded). Some clones in this sample may be carry-over from other donors' samples. Sample: cultured CD8+ T cells from PBMCs, taken from culture after CMV antigen stimulation. The CDR3 sequence: CASSAPGQPQHF. CDR3 in DNA: TGTGCCAGCAGTGCCCCGGGGCAGCCCCAGCATTTT.